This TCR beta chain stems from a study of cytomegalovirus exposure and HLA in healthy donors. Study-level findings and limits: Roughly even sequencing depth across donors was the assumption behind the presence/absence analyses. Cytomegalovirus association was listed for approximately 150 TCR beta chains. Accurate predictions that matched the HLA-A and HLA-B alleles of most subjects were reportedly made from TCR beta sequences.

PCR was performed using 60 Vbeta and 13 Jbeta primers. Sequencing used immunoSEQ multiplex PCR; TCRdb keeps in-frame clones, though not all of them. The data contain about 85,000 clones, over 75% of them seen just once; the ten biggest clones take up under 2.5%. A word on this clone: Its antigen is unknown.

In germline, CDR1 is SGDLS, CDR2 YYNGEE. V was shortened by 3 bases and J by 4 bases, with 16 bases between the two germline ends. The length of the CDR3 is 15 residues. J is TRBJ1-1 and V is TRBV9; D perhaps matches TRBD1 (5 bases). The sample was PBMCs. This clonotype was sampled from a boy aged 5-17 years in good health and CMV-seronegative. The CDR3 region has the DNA TGTGCCAGCAGCGCCCGAGACAGTAGCTTCACTGAAGCTTTCTTT. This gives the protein CASSARDSSFTEAFF. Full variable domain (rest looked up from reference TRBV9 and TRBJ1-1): DSGVTQTPKHLITATGQRVTLRCSPRSGDLSVYWYQQSLDQGLQFLIQYYNGEERAKGNILERFSAQQFPDLHSELNLSSLELGDSALYFCASSARDSSFTEAFFGQGTRLTVV.